In its sample, the clone carrying this TCR beta chain was seen a few times. Its antigen remains unidentified. The record originates from a study of PD-1 blockade in classical Hodgkin lymphoma. Study-level findings and limits: Complete responders started with a diversity level that resembled newly diagnosed patients at baseline. Repertoire difference causes, possibly disease activity or prior therapy, remain undefined. Baseline TCR diversity was reportedly lower in newly diagnosed patients than in healthy donors. It was reported as lower still in relapsed/refractory patients.

Method: immunoSEQ multiplex PCR; TCRdb's copy keeps in-frame clones and lacks some. The data hold roughly 40,000 clones, with about two thirds observed a single time. Germline V gene data show CDR1 as SGHRS and CDR2 as YFSETQ. Deletions cut 1 base from V and 5 bases from J, with 9 bases between. This CDR3 spans 14 amino acids. Exposure to brentuximab vedotin varied, and each patient had relapsed following autologous stem cell transplantation. Source: peripheral blood mononuclear cells (PBMCs), taken at baseline. This receptor was identified in a human donor with classical Hodgkin lymphoma. The rearrangement joins TRBV5-1 to TRBJ2-2, with D possibly TRBD1 on 5 matching bases. The CDR3 loop reads CASSLIQGTGELFF. The CDR3 DNA reads as TGCGCCAGCAGCTTGATCCAGGGAACCGGGGAGCTGTTTTTT.